The rows below give T cell receptor beta chains drawn from one sample of a study of Ad26.COV2.S vaccination and SARS-CoV-2 variants. The table came from immunoSEQ multiplex PCR; TCRdb's copy has only in-frame clones and leaves some out. The data show about 400,000 clones, about 85% seen once. The sequencing used peripheral blood, collected in a trial of Ad26.COV2.S vaccine versus placebo. The receptors originated from a person aged 18-60 years who received the Ad26.COV2.S COVID-19 vaccine or a placebo. Each CDR3 is given with its conserved first and last residue. D genes are given only for firm matches. Expanded clones are given a class, and other clones once, few, many or no size at all.

j_call clone_size v_call d_call cdr3_nt cdr3_aa
TRBJ2-5 - TRBV7-9 TRBD1 TGTGCCAGCAGCTCCGGGACAGGGGAGGAGACCCAGTACTTC CASSSGTGEETQYF
TRBJ1-4 - TRBV4-1 TRBD1 TGCGCCAGCCGGGCTCCGGGACAGACTAATGAAAAACTGTTTTTT CASRAPGQTNEKLFF
TRBJ1-6 - TRBV30 TRBD1 TGTGCCTGGAGTGTACTGGGGACAGGGCCCAATTCACCCCTCCACTTT CAWSVLGTGPNSPLHF
TRBJ2-1 - TRBV19 - TGTGCCAGTAGTGCACACAATGAGCAGTTCTTC CASSAHNEQFF
TRBJ1-6 - TRBV6-5 - TGTGCCAGCAGTCCGACAGTAATAAATTCACCCCTCCACTTT CASSPTVINSPLHF
TRBJ1-2 - TRBV5-6 - TGTGCCAGCAGCATCCGAGGGGGGGAGGCCCTCTATGGCTACACCTTC CASSIRGGEALYGYTF
TRBJ2-5 - TRBV12-5 - TGTGCTAGTGGTTTGGACGAGGAGACCCAGTACTTC CASGLDEETQYF
TRBJ1-4 - TRBV7-9 TRBD1 TGTGCCAGCAGCTTAGCGTTAACAGGGGGCTTAACTAATGAAAAACTGTTTTTT CASSLALTGGLTNEKLFF
TRBJ2-7 - TRBV7-6 - TGTGCCAGCAGCTTAGAAGCAGGGGCCTCCTACGAGCAGTACTTC CASSLEAGASYEQYF
TRBJ1-1 once TRBV5-1 - TGCGCCAGCAGCTTGGCGGTCAACACTGAAGCTTTCTTT CASSLAVNTEAFF
TRBJ2-7 - TRBV7-9 - TGTGCCAGCAGTCGTCAGGGTTTTGGCGAGCAGTACTTC CASSRQGFGEQYF
TRBJ2-3 - TRBV6-5 TRBD1 TGTGCCAGCAGTTTCAGACAGGGGACCACAGATACGCAGTATTTT CASSFRQGTTDTQYF
TRBJ2-3 - TRBV7-2 TRBD2 TGTGCCAGCAGCTTAAGCCTAGCGGGGGGGGATACGCAGTATTTT CASSLSLAGGDTQYF
TRBJ2-3 once TRBV5-1 TRBD2 TGCGCCAGCAGCATAGCGGGGGGACACACAGATACGCAGTATTTT CASSIAGGHTDTQYF
TRBJ1-2 - TRBV6-1 - TGTGCCAGCAGTGAAGTTGGAAGGGTTAACTATGGCTACACCTTC CASSEVGRVNYGYTF
TRBJ2-1 - TRBV5-1 - TGCGCCAGCAGCCCGGCCCCACTTCCGTACAATGAGCAGTTCTTC CASSPAPLPYNEQFF
TRBJ2-3 - TRBV2 TRBD2 TGTGCCAGCAGCGAAGCGGCGGGGGGCACAGATACGCAGTATTTT CASSEAAGGTDTQYF
TRBJ2-3 - TRBV4-3 - TGCGCCAGCAGCCAAGATGCCAGCCAAAACACAGATACGCAGTATTTT CASSQDASQNTDTQYF
TRBJ1-2 once TRBV12-3/TRBV12-4 - TGTGCCAGCAGCAGACATGAGGACGGCTACACCTTC CASSRHEDGYTF
TRBJ1-1 - TRBV7-9 - TGTGCCAGCAGCTCTCCGACAGCGAACACTGAAGCTTTCTTT CASSSPTANTEAFF
TRBJ2-7 - TRBV11-2 TRBD1 TGTGCCAGCAGCTTAGATCAGGACAGGGGGACCTACGAGCAGTACTTC CASSLDQDRGTYEQYF
TRBJ1-1 - TRBV7-2 - TGTGCCAGCAGCTCCTTTAGGTTGAGGGACACTGAAGCTTTCTTT CASSSFRLRDTEAFF
TRBJ1-5 - TRBV2 - TGTGCCAGCAGCACAGACAGATATAGCAATCAGCCCCAGCATTTT CASSTDRYSNQPQHF
TRBJ2-7 - TRBV7-7 - TGTGCCAGCAGAACCCCCGAACACGGGGGCCCCCTCTCCTACGAGCAGTACTTC CASRTPEHGGPLSYEQYF
TRBJ1-2 - TRBV9 - TGTGCCAGCAGCGTAGGTGGAGGGACACTCTATGGCTACACCTTC CASSVGGGTLYGYTF
TRBJ2-7 once TRBV5-1 TRBD1 TGCGCCAGCAGCTTACAGGGTAGGGGGCCGGTTGACTACGAGCAGTACTTC CASSLQGRGPVDYEQYF
TRBJ2-7 - TRBV9 TRBD2 TGTGCCAGCAGCGAACTAGCGGGGCCCTCCTACGAGCAGTACTTC CASSELAGPSYEQYF
TRBJ2-3 - TRBV7-2 - TGTGCCAGCAGCTTACGAGGGCCTGGGGATACGCAGTATTTT CASSLRGPGDTQYF
TRBJ1-2 - TRBV27 TRBD1 TGTGCCAGCAGCTTTGGGACAGGGGGATATGGCTACACCTTC CASSFGTGGYGYTF
TRBJ2-5 - TRBV4-1 - TGCGCCAGCAGCCCCGTATGGGGGCAAGAGACCCAGTACTTC CASSPVWGQETQYF
TRBJ1-6 - TRBV5-1 - TGCGCCAGCAGCTTGGATTCGGGGGGCGCGTATAATTCACCCCTCCACTTT CASSLDSGGAYNSPLHF
TRBJ2-1 - TRBV19 - TGTGCCAGTAGTCCCAACCCCGCCGGGGGCTCCTACAATGAGCAGTTCTTC CASSPNPAGGSYNEQFF
TRBJ1-1 - TRBV7-9 TRBD1 TGTGCCAGCAGCACCCGGCAGGGGGCCATGACTGAAGCTTTCTTT CASSTRQGAMTEAFF
TRBJ1-5 once TRBV19 TRBD1 TGTGCCAGTAGGACTAGGGACAGGGGATACAATCAGCCCCAGCATTTT CASRTRDRGYNQPQHF
TRBJ2-7 - TRBV2 - TGTGCCAGCATTGAGGGGAACGAGCAGTACTTC CASIEGNEQYF
TRBJ2-5 - TRBV5-8 - TGTGCCAGCAGCTACCTATGGCAGGGGAGCGATGGGGAGACCCAGTACTTC CASSYLWQGSDGETQYF
TRBJ1-2 - TRBV6-5 TRBD1 TGTGCCAGCAGTTACAAAACAGGGGGGTATGGCTACACCTTC CASSYKTGGYGYTF
TRBJ2-7 - TRBV3-1/TRBV3-2 TRBD2 TGTGCCAGCAGCCAAGCGCGGGGGGGCCGGGAGCAGTACTTC CASSQARGGREQYF
TRBJ1-2 - TRBV11-1 TRBD1 TGTGCCAGCAGCAATCGACAGGGCCATGGCTACACCTTC CASSNRQGHGYTF
TRBJ2-3 - TRBV24-1 - TGTGCCACCAGTGATTCGACTAGCACAGATACGCAGTATTTT CATSDSTSTDTQYF
TRBJ1-5 - TRBV2 - TGTGCCAGCAGTGATCAGGGCGGGGTAAATCAGCCCCAGCATTTT CASSDQGGVNQPQHF
TRBJ2-1 - TRBV19 - TGTGCCAGTAGTATAGCGGGGAAACACAATGAGCAGTTCTTC CASSIAGKHNEQFF
TRBJ1-5 - TRBV19 - TGTGCCAGTAGTATAGGACACACGGGCCAGCCCCAGCATTTT CASSIGHTGQPQHF
TRBJ1-6 - TRBV5-4 - TGTGCCAGCAGCCCACTACCTGTGACCAACAGGGAATCACCCCTCCACTTT CASSPLPVTNRESPLHF
TRBJ1-3 - TRBV7-9 - TGTGCCAGCAGCTTAGAGCACAGCCTCTCTGGAAACACCATATATTTT CASSLEHSLSGNTIYF
TRBJ1-2 - TRBV10-3 - TGTGCCATCAGTACTGGGGCGAACTATGGCTACACCTTC CAISTGANYGYTF
TRBJ2-1 - TRBV7-2 - TGTGCCAGCAGCTTAGGTGGGGGGGCTTACAATGAGCAGTTCTTC CASSLGGGAYNEQFF
TRBJ1-1 - TRBV5-1 - TGCGCCAGCAGCATCGGACCGATGAACACTGAAGCTTTCTTT CASSIGPMNTEAFF